These 7 T cell receptor beta chains were all obtained from the same sample, sequenced in a study of blood T cell repertoires in COVID-19 (dated by TCRdb to about 2020). Libraries came from the immunoSEQ multiplex PCR assay. The clones in this table, taken by TCRdb from immuneACCESS, are in-frame only. Not every clone is retained; where verified, under half of the shortfall comes from an unresolved V gene, and the cause of the rest is unknown. The sample data list 150,000 to 200,000 clones, and 76% of these were observed just once. The ten most abundant clones make up about a sixth of the sample. Sequencing input: PBMCs or T cells enriched from blood (not recorded which). The receptors originated from a woman in her 50s with acute COVID-19.

The genes are TRBV19 and TRBJ2-7; 12 nucleotides agree with TRBD2. The CDR3 contains 19 residues. The trim removed 3 bases at V and 4 bases at J, leaving 16 bases unmatched. The germline gives CDR1 LNHDA, CDR2 SQIVND (reference sequence). The CDR3 here is CASSMRRLAGADSPYEQYV. The CDR3 DNA reads TGTGCCAGTAGTATGCGAAGACTAGCGGGGGCCGACAGCCCTTACGAGCAGTACGTC.

This clone was detected once. J is TRBJ1-1 and V is TRBV10-1; 10 bases line up with TRBD1. The CDR3 has 13 amino acids. Trimming at V came to 6 bases and at J to 7 bases, leaving 5 bases not matched to a gene. In germline, CDR1 is WNHNN, CDR2 SYGVQD (reference sequence). The CDR3 region has the DNA TGCGCCAGCAGGGCAAGGACAGGGGGTGAAGCTTTCTTT. Its protein is CASRARTGGEAFF.

This chain connects TRBV10-3 to TRBJ2-7; 10 bases match TRBD1. After removal of 3 bases from V and 6 bases from J, the junction contained 5 bases not matched to a gene. Germline V gives CDR1 ENHRY, CDR2 SYGVKD. The CDR3 loop spans 14 amino acids. The CDR3 sequence is CAISDPDRGPEQYV. The CDR3 region has the DNA TGTGCCATCAGTGACCCCGACAGGGGGCCCGAGCAGTACGTC.

This rearrangement joins TRBV6-1 to TRBJ1-2; D is unclear. V lost 0 bases and J 4 bases, leaving 12 bases between the germline ends. Germline-derived CDR1 and CDR2 are MNHNS and SASEGT. The CDR3 extends over 15 amino acids. CDR3 coding DNA: TGTGCCAGCAGTGAAGCGCATGGCGGCTCCTATGGCTACACCTTC. It is translated as CASSEAHGGSYGYTF.

This clone occurred once. The chain is built from TRBV7-6 and TRBJ1-2, with 7 bases identical to TRBD1. This CDR3 is 15 amino acids long. Germline values: CDR1 SGHVS, CDR2 FNYEAQ. The ends lost 2 bases at V and 0 bases at J; junction bases unmatched: 3. The chain's CDR3 is CASSLTTGSNYGYTF. CDR3 sequence (DNA): TGTGCCAGCAGCTTAACGACAGGGTCTAACTATGGCTACACCTTC.

The table lists this clone with a few counts. The chain links TRBV5-5 to TRBJ2-1; 8 positions agree with TRBD1. V dropped 0 bases and J dropped 2; count of bases not matched to a gene: 1. The length of the CDR3 is 15 residues. From germline, CDR1 is SGHKS and CDR2 YYEKEE (reference sequence). This chain's CDR3 is CASSLGQGPYNEQFF. CDR3 nucleotides: TGTGCCAGCAGCTTGGGACAGGGGCCCTACAATGAGCAGTTCTTC.

This clone showed up just once. The chain links TRBV18 to TRBJ2-2; TRBD1 agrees at 10 bases. The CDR3 runs to 15 residues. Germline loops: CDR1 KGHSH, CDR2 LQKENI. With V trimmed by 1 base and J by 5 bases, 1 base remained unmatched. CDR3 DNA: TGTGCCAGCTCACCACTGGACAGGGGGACCGGGGAGCTGTTTTTT. Encoded protein: CASSPLDRGTGELFF.